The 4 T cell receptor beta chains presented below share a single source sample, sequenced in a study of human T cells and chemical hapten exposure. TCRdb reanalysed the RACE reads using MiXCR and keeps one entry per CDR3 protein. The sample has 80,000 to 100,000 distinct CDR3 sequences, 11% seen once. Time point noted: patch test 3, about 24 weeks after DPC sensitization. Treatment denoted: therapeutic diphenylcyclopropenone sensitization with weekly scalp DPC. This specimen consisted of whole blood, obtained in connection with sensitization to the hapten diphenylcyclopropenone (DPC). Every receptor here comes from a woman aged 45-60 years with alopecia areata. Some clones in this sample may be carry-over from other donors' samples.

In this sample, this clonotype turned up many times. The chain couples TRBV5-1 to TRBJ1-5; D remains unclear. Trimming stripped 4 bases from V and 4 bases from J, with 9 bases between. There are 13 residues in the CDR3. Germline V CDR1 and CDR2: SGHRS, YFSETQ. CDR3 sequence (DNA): TGCGCCAGCAGCCTCAGCCCAAATCAGCCCCAGCATTTT. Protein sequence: CASSLSPNQPQHF. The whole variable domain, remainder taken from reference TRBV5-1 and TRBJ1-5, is KAGVTQTPRYLIKTRGQQVTLSCSPISGHRSVSWYQQTPGQGLQFLFEYFSETQRNKGNFPGRFSGRQFSNSRSEMNVSTLELGDSALYLCASSLSPNQPQHFGDGTRLSIL.

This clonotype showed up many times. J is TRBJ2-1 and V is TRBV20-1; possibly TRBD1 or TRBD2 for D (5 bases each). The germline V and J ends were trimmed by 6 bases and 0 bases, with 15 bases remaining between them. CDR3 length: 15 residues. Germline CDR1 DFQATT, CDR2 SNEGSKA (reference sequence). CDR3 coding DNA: TGCAGTGCCAGGAGAGGGGCCAGCTCCTACAATGAGCAGTTCTTC. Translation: CSARRGASSYNEQFF.

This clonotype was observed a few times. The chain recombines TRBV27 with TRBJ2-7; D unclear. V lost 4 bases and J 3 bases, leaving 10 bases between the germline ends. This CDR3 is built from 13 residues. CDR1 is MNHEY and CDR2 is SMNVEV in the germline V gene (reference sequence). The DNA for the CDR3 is TGTGCCAGCAGTTGGGGTCTATACTACGAGCAGTACTTC. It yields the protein CASSWGLYYEQYF.

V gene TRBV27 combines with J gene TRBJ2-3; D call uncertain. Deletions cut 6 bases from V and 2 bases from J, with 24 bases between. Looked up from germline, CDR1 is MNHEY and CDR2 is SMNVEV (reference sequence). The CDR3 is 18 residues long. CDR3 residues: CASSPRVIPLRITDTQYF. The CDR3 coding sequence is TGTGCCAGCAGCCCCCGGGTCATACCCCTGCGCATCACAGATACGCAGTATTTT.